The 23 T cell receptor beta chains presented below share a single source sample, sequenced in a study of T cells after yellow fever vaccination. Each CDR3 protein gets one entry after TCRdb re-called the 5' RACE reads with MiXCR. The profile shows approximately 32,000 distinct CDR3 sequences, about 6.6% of them singletons. The input for sequencing was PBMCs, either bulk or a sorted T-cell subset (CD4+, CD8+, memory, or dextramer-sorted; not recorded which), taken on the day of the first yellow fever vaccination. These receptors all come from a man younger than 35 who received the YFV17D yellow fever vaccine.

This clonotype has a count of ten or more. The rearrangement links TRBV4-2 to TRBJ1-5, with no clear D. From germline, CDR1 is LGHNA and CDR2 YNFKEQ. Trimming left V 0 bases short and J 2 bases short, with 8 bases between. This CDR3 region has 15 residues. The CDR3 DNA reads TGTGCCAGCAGCCAAGATTGGAGGGGCAATCAGCCCCAGCATTTT. Its translation is CASSQDWRGNQPQHF.

The chain joins TRBV5-4 to TRBJ1-1; possible D gene TRBD1, 5 bases. Trimming took 6 bases from V and 1 from J, leaving 13 bases between them. The CDR3 loop spans 14 amino acids. The V gene's germline CDR1 is SGHNT and CDR2 YYREEE (reference sequence). Here the CDR3 reads CASIKGTGNTEAFF. The CDR3 DNA sequence: TGTGCCAGCATAAAGGGGACGGGGAACACTGAAGCTTTCTTT.

By share, this clonotype ranks as medium-sized. This chain connects TRBV24-1 to TRBJ2-5; D is undetermined. Germline V gene lookup returns CDR1 KGHDR and CDR2 SFDVKD. This CDR3 is built from 13 residues. V was clipped by 3 bases and J by 5 bases, with 9 bases between them. The CDR3 DNA reads TGTGCCACCAGTGATGGTCCTACGGAGACCCAGTACTTC. Its protein product is CATSDGPTETQYF.

The sample holds many counts of this clonotype. The chain recombines TRBV5-1 with TRBJ2-1; possible D gene TRBD2, 6 bases. The CDR3 extends over 16 amino acids. Germline CDR1 reads SGHRS; CDR2 reads YFSETQ. V was pared by 0 bases and J by 8 bases, with 18 bases between. In DNA form, the CDR3 reads TGCGCCAGCAGCTTGGCCGGGACTCAGTTACCGGATGAGCAGTTCTTC. Amino acids: CASSLAGTQLPDEQFF.

The sample holds many counts of this clonotype. The rearrangement links TRBV6-1 to TRBJ1-2; D remains ambiguous. The V gene lost 5 bases and the J gene lost 8 bases, with 21 bases spanning the gap. CDR1 MNHNS and CDR2 SASEGT come from the germline V gene. The CDR3 has 15 residues. DNA for the CDR3: TGTGCCAGCAGTACCGCCGGCCGGCCAACCTACGGCTACACCTTC. This gives the protein CASSTAGRPTYGYTF.

This clonotype was observed many times. The V call is TRBV30, the J call TRBJ2-4; D unresolved. Looked up from germline, CDR1 is GTSNPN and CDR2 is SVGIG (reference sequence). This CDR3 comprises 13 residues. Trimming stripped 2 bases from V and 12 bases from J, with 17 bases between. The CDR3 protein is CAWSTHHPGPQYF. In DNA, the CDR3 is TGTGCCTGGAGTACTCACCACCCCGGGCCTCAGTACTTC.

This clonotype has at least ten counts. The chain is built from TRBV29-1 and TRBJ1-4, with 7 nucleotides matching TRBD1. Germline CDR1 is SQVTM and CDR2 is ANQGSEA. J was trimmed by 5 bases and V by 4 bases; bases with no gene match: 1. This CDR3 is 12 amino acids long. The CDR3 here is CSVGQGNEKLFF. CDR3 in DNA: TGCAGCGTTGGACAGGGAAATGAAAAACTGTTTTTT.

This clonotype has only a few counts. V usage is TRBV7-2 and J usage is TRBJ2-5; D may match TRBD1 or TRBD2 (5 bases each). V was clipped by 0 bases and J by 2 bases, with 10 bases between them. The germline gives CDR1 SGHTA, CDR2 FQGNSA. The CDR3 runs 15 residues. This CDR3 is CASSLAGTQQETQYF. In DNA, the CDR3 is TGTGCCAGCAGCTTAGCAGGGACGCAACAAGAGACCCAGTACTTC. Full variable domain (remainder filled in from reference TRBV7-2 and TRBJ2-5): GAGVSQSPSNKVTEKGKDVELRCDPISGHTALYWYRQSLGQGLEFLIYFQGNSAPDKSGLPSDRFSAERTGGSVSTLTIQRTQQEDSAVYLCASSLAGTQQETQYFGPGTRLLVL.

The chain recombines TRBV20-1 with TRBJ2-3; TRBD1 matches 8 bases. The V segment lost 1 base and the J segment 0 bases; nucleotides outside the gene matches: 3. This CDR3 has 15 amino acids. The germline gives CDR1 DFQATT, CDR2 SNEGSKA (reference sequence). DNA for the CDR3: TGCAGTGCTAGAGCGACAGGGGCAAGCACAGATACGCAGTATTTT. As protein: CSARATGASTDTQYF.

The chain is built from TRBV2 and TRBJ1-5, with a possible D match to TRBD1 (5 bases). The germline CDR1 and CDR2 sequences are SNHLY and FYNNEI. The CDR3 extends over 15 amino acids. V was shortened by 3 bases and J by 7 bases, with 16 bases between the two germline ends. The CDR3 bases are TGTGCCAGCAGTGATGATCGAACGGGGACGCAGCCCCAGCATTTT. Translating it yields CASSDDRTGTQPQHF.

The sample holds many counts of this clonotype. This chain connects TRBV12-3 or TRBV12-4 to TRBJ1-5; D unclear. The V end was cut by 5 bases, the J end by 4 bases, with 12 bases between. The CDR3 covers 14 residues. CDR3 in DNA: TGTGCCAGCAGTCAGGAGATTGGGAATCAGCCCCAGCATTTT. It encodes CASSQEIGNQPQHF.

On this clonotype itself: One end of the junction fails to match germline, which may point to a read error. The V call is TRBV27, the J call TRBJ2-2; 10 bases map to TRBD2. The germline gives CDR1 MNHEY, CDR2 SMNVEV (reference sequence). The CDR3 totals 16 residues. CDR3 sequence reads: CASSFPSSGGIGELIF. CDR3 DNA: TGTGCCAGCAGTTTTCCCTCTAGCGGGGGAATCGGGGAGCTGATTTTT.

The genes are TRBV24-1 and TRBJ2-1, with D perhaps being TRBD1 or TRBD2 (6 bases each). From germline, CDR1 is KGHDR and CDR2 SFDVKD. The CDR3 has 17 amino acids. Trimming took 2 bases from V and 0 from J, leaving 13 bases between them. The chain's CDR3 is CATSDWRGASSYNEQFF. DNA for the CDR3: TGTGCCACCAGTGATTGGAGGGGGGCCTCCTCCTACAATGAGCAGTTCTTC.

The sample holds many counts of this clonotype. V gene TRBV11-2 combines with J gene TRBJ1-3; D uncertain. V was shortened by 5 bases and J by 0 bases, with 17 bases between the two germline ends. CDR1 and CDR2 from the germline V gene are SGHAT and FQNNGV. The CDR3 length is 17 residues. The CDR3: CASSRNPKGLSGNTIYF. Here the CDR3 DNA reads TGTGCCAGCAGCCGAAACCCCAAGGGCCTCTCTGGAAACACCATATATTTT.

In this sample, this clonotype turned up a few times. This chain links TRBV7-6 with TRBJ1-6, with 8 nucleotides matching TRBD1. With 1 base clipped from V and 6 bases from J, the junction kept 5 bases outside the gene matches. The CDR3 runs 16 residues. Germline values: CDR1 SGHVS, CDR2 FNYEAQ. CDR3: CASSLGPGQVNSPLHF. The CDR3 nucleotides read TGTGCCAGCAGCTTAGGACCGGGACAGGTTAATTCACCCCTCCACTTT.

This clonotype was found many times. V and J are TRBV4-1 and TRBJ2-6; possible D gene TRBD1, 5 bases. The CDR3 is made up of 19 amino acids. The germline gives CDR1 MGHRA, CDR2 YSYEKL. V was cut by 0 bases and J by 4 bases, with 19 bases left in between. As DNA, the CDR3 is TGCGCCAGCAGCCAAGATATGACAGTTCCCTCTACGGGGGCCAACGTCCTGACTTTC. This gives the protein CASSQDMTVPSTGANVLTF.

This clonotype was detected ten times or more. The chain uses TRBV20-1 and TRBJ1-6; D not certain. V lost 0 bases and J lost 5, with 14 bases in between. Germline CDR1 is DFQATT and CDR2 is SNEGSKA (reference sequence). The CDR3 is 16 amino acids. The CDR3 DNA is TGCAGTGCTAGAGATCAAGGGTTGGGAGATAATTCACCCCTCCACTTT. This sequence encodes CSARDQGLGDNSPLHF.

Many counts were recorded for this clonotype. The chain is built from TRBV11-2 and TRBJ1-1; D remains ambiguous. The V gene's germline CDR1 is SGHAT and CDR2 FQNNGV. The CDR3 runs 13 residues. V gave up 5 bases and J gave up 1 base, with 8 bases separating them. CDR3 sequence reads: CASSTTENTEAFF. In nucleotides, the CDR3 is TGTGCCAGCAGCACGACTGAGAACACTGAAGCTTTCTTT. Based on the CDR3 plus reference TRBV11-2 and TRBJ1-1, the full variable domain is EAGVAQSPRYKIIEKRQSVAFWCNPISGHATLYWYQQILGQGPKLLIQFQNNGVVDDSQLPKDRFSAERLKGVDSTLKIQPAKLEDSAVYLCASSTTENTEAFFGQGTRLTVV.

This clonotype was picked up one time. The gene calls are TRBV12-3 or TRBV12-4 and TRBJ1-6; D remains unclear. There are 12 residues in the CDR3. V was shortened by 6 bases and J by 7 bases, with 7 bases between the two germline ends. The CDR3 region is CASSPQNSPLHF. The CDR3 nucleotides are TGTGCCAGCAGCCCGCAAAATTCACCCCTCCACTTT.

V usage is TRBV28 and J usage is TRBJ2-3; D is tentatively TRBD1 or TRBD2 (6 bases each). CDR3 length: 14 residues. Germline assignment: CDR1 MDHEN and CDR2 SYDVKM. V lost 2 bases and J lost 6, with 12 bases in between. The CDR3 coding sequence is TGTGCCAGCAGTTTAGGGGGGCAGGCGGATACGCAGTATTTT. This codes for CASSLGGQADTQYF.

This clonotype was detected a few times. The rearrangement joins TRBV4-3 to TRBJ1-6; tentatively, D is TRBD1 (5 bases). CDR1 and CDR2 (germline): LGHNA, YSLEER. The CDR3 runs 16 residues. The V and J ends lost 0 bases and 9 bases respectively, with 15 bases between them. The CDR3 sequence is CASSQEPHGAGSPLHF. The CDR3 DNA reads TGCGCCAGCAGCCAAGAACCCCATGGGGCCGGTTCACCCCTCCACTTT.

This clonotype was found many times. V gene TRBV7-2 combines with J gene TRBJ1-3, with unresolved D. The CDR3 runs 15 residues. Germline V gives CDR1 SGHTA, CDR2 FQGNSA. Trimming stripped 2 bases from V and 4 bases from J, with 12 bases between. Here the CDR3 reads CASSLWPTTGNTIYF. The CDR3 bases are TGTGCCAGCAGCTTATGGCCTACCACAGGAAACACCATATATTTT.

As regards this clonotype: This sequence may be a read error, since a much larger clone differs from it by one base. V is TRBV11-2 and J is TRBJ2-1; 8 bases agree with TRBD2. V was pared by 5 bases and J by 7 bases, with 13 bases of the junction left unmatched. The CDR3 is 16 residues long. The germline CDR1 and CDR2 sequences are SGHAT and FQNNGV. DNA for the CDR3: TGTGCCAGCAGCCGCCCCGGGACTAGGCTTCAAAATGAGCAGTTCTTC. Its translation: CASSRPGTRLQNEQFF.